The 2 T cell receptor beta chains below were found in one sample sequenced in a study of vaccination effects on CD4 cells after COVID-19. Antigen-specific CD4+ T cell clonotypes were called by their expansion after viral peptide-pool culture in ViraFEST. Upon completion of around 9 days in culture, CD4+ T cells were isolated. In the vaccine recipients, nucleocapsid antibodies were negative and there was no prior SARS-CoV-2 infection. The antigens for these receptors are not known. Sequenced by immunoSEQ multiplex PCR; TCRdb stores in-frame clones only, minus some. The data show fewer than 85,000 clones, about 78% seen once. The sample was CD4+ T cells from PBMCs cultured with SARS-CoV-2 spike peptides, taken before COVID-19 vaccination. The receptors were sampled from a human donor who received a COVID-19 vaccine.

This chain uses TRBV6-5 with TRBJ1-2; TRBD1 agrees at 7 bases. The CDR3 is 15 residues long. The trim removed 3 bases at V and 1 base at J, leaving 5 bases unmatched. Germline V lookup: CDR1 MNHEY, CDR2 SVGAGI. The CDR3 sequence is CASSYSGGYNYGYTF. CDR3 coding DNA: TGTGCCAGCAGTTATTCAGGGGGATATAACTATGGCTACACCTTC.

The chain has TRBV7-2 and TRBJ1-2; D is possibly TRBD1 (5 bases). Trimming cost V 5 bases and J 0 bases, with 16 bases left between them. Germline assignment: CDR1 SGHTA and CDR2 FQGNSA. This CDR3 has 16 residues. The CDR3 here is CASSPRRGGTNYGYTF. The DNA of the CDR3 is TGTGCCAGCAGCCCGCGGCGGGGCGGCACTAACTATGGCTACACCTTC.